This TCR beta chain was identified in a study of T cells expressing NK-cell markers. On the study more broadly: Seven donors tested HCMV-seropositive and one tested seronegative among the eight sequenced.

CDR3 length equals 15 residues. Germline CDR1 is SQVTM and CDR2 is ANQGSEA. 5'RACE template switching with UMIs generated TCR beta cDNA. TCRdb re-called the 5' RACE reads and shows each CDR3 protein once, DNA omitted. This sample's clone table lists some 500,000 distinct CDR3 sequences. The TCR comes from a woman between 50 and 59 years old in good health. The sample taken for sequencing was blood T cells: a sorted CD56 or NKG2C T cell subset, CD4+ or CD8+ T cells, or bulk PBMC T cells (not recorded which). The V and J genes are TRBV29-1 and TRBJ2-5; TCRdb returns TRBD2, unconfirmable since there is no DNA. This chain's CDR3 is CSARPGRGVGETQYF.